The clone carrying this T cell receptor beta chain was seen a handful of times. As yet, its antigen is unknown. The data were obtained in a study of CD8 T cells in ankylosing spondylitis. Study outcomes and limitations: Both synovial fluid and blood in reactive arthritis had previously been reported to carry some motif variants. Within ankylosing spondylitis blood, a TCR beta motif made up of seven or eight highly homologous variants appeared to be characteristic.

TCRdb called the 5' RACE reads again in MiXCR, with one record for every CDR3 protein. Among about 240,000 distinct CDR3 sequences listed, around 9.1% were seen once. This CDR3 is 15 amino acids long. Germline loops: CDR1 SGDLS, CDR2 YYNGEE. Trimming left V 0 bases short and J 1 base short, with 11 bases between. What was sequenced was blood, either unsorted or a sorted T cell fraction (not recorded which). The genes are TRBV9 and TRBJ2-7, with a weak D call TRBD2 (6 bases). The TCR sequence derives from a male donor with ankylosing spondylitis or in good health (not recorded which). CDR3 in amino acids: CASSVDSGESYEQYF. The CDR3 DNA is TGTGCCAGCAGCGTAGATTCGGGAGAGTCCTACGAGCAGTACTTC.